The T cell receptor (beta chain) under discussion was sequenced for a study of patients and donors after allogeneic stem cell transplantation. Germline V gives CDR1 SGDLS, CDR2 YYNGEE. Deletions cut 2 bases from V and 2 bases from J, with 11 bases between. This CDR3 spans 15 amino acids. TCRdb redid the calling of the RT-PCR reads with MiXCR, one entry per CDR3 protein. The sample yields 4,000 to 5,000 distinct CDR3 sequences, approximately 25% seen once. The V gene is TRBV9, the J gene TRBJ2-1; D might be TRBD1 or TRBD2, each matching 5 bases. The TCR originated in a human donor who was either an allogeneic HSCT recipient or a stem cell or donor lymphocyte infusion donor (not recorded which). It is not recorded whose cells these are; they may come from a transplant donor. Material for sequencing was blood, either unsorted or a sorted T cell fraction (not recorded which). CDR3 DNA sequence: TGTGCCAGCAGCGTTATCTCGGGGCCCTACAATGAGCAGTTCTTC. This codes for CASSVISGPYNEQFF.